The clone carrying this T cell receptor beta chain was observed many times. This record belongs to a study of Graves' ophthalmopathy and Graves' hyperthyroidism. CDR3 regions of TCR beta were amplified from RNA transcripts. The library came from an HTBI-primed first-round RT-PCR and a second-round multiplex PCR. One entry per CDR3 protein results from TCRdb running MiXCR on the multiplex PCR reads. Counted here are 200,000 to 250,000 distinct CDR3 sequences, 25% to 30% occurring once; the ten biggest clones make up about 8.2%. V lost 2 bases and J 4 bases, leaving 6 bases between the germline ends. This CDR3 is 12 amino acids long. The germline V gene has CDR1 MNHEY and CDR2 SVGAGI.

Sample: peripheral blood. The origin of this receptor is a man aged 45-60 years with Graves' ophthalmopathy. The chain links TRBV6-5 to TRBJ2-7; D unclear. The CDR3 region is CASSYRGYEQYF. The CDR3 nucleotides read TGTGCCAGCAGTTACCGAGGTTACGAGCAGTACTTC.